One and the same sample provided the 27 T cell receptor beta chains below, sequenced in a study of T cells expressing NK-cell markers. TCRdb re-called the 5' RACE reads and shows each CDR3 protein once, DNA omitted. This listing includes roughly 380,000 distinct CDR3 sequences. Sequenced sample: blood T cells: a sorted CD56 or NKG2C T cell subset, CD4+ or CD8+ T cells, or bulk PBMC T cells (not recorded which). The source of these receptors is a man aged 18-69 years in good health.

The chain links TRBV11-1 to TRBJ2-1; checking the TCRdb D call of TRBD1 is not possible without DNA. This CDR3 comprises 18 residues. In germline, CDR1 is SGHAT, CDR2 FQDESV (reference sequence). The CDR3 protein is CASSSNRDTPSSYNEQFF.

This chain links TRBV18 with TRBJ2-7; the TCRdb D gene call, TRBD1, has no DNA to confirm it. There are 14 residues in the CDR3. Germline V gene data show CDR1 as KGHSH and CDR2 as LQKENI. The CDR3 protein is CASSPRQGVGEQYF.

This chain connects TRBV12-5 to TRBJ1-2. The CDR3 spans 11 residues. Per the germline V gene, CDR1 is LGHNT and CDR2 is FRNRAP. CDR3 region: CASGLTTAYTF.

This chain links TRBV9 with TRBJ2-2; TCRdb picks TRBD1, but there is no DNA to check that call. The CDR3 extends over 14 amino acids. Looked up from germline, CDR1 is SGDLS and CDR2 is YYNGEE. CDR3: CASSDQGHTGELFF.

The rearrangement uses TRBV5-1 and TRBJ2-3; TCRdb calls TRBD1, which cannot be checked without DNA. This CDR3 region has 15 residues. Germline CDR1 reads SGHRS; CDR2 reads YFSETQ. CDR3 sequence reads: CASSFRGLGPDTQYF.

The V call is TRBV7-8, the J call TRBJ2-3; lacking DNA, the TRBD2 call made by TCRdb goes unchecked. Germline lookup yields CDR1 SGHVS and CDR2 FQNEAQ. The CDR3 has 14 residues. This chain's CDR3 is CASSSGRGGRAQYF.

The chain combines TRBV7-9 with TRBJ2-3. The CDR3 has 16 residues. Germline CDR1 and CDR2: SEHNR and FQNEAQ (reference sequence). CDR3: CASSLAELLSTDTQYF.

The chain combines TRBV29-1 with TRBJ1-1. Germline V gives CDR1 SQVTM, CDR2 ANQGSEA. The CDR3 sequence is 15 residues long. CDR3 amino acids: CSVGIWRDWNTEAFF.

The genes are TRBV11-2 and TRBJ2-1; TCRdb returns TRBD2, unconfirmable since there is no DNA. The CDR3 has 17 residues. The germline gives CDR1 SGHAT, CDR2 FQNNGV. The CDR3: CASSARTSGETYNEQFF.

V and J are TRBV4-2 and TRBJ2-7; TCRdb gives TRBD1 as the D gene, but with no DNA this cannot be confirmed. There are 15 residues in the CDR3. CDR1 LGHNA and CDR2 YNFKEQ come from the germline V gene. CDR3 protein: CASSQGGGRSYEQYF.

CDR3 amino acids: CASSQQTRYNEQFF. The chain employs TRBV14 and TRBJ2-1. The CDR3 length is 14 residues. The germline V gene has CDR1 SGHDN and CDR2 FVKESK.

The rearrangement joins TRBV5-1 to TRBJ2-1. Per the germline V gene, CDR1 is SGHRS and CDR2 is YFSETQ. The CDR3 consists of 13 residues. The CDR3 sequence is CASSLIPYNEQFF. Full variable domain (remainder filled in from reference TRBV5-1 and TRBJ2-1): KAGVTQTPRYLIKTRGQQVTLSCSPISGHRSVSWYQQTPGQGLQFLFEYFSETQRNKGNFPGRFSGRQFSNSRSEMNVSTLELGDSALYLCASSLIPYNEQFFGPGTRLTVL.

The chain carries TRBV10-3 and TRBJ2-1; TCRdb's assignment of TRBD1 cannot be checked, as there is no DNA. The CDR3 consists of 14 residues. Germline lookup yields CDR1 ENHRY and CDR2 SYGVKD. The CDR3 loop reads CAISESGTLNEQFF.

V gene TRBV5-1 combines with J gene TRBJ1-4; the TCRdb call, TRBD1, lacks DNA for checking. This CDR3 is 14 amino acids long. Germline V gene lookup returns CDR1 SGHRS and CDR2 YFSETQ. This chain's CDR3 is CASSLGTGNEKLFF.

The V gene is TRBV5-1, the J gene TRBJ2-3; absent DNA, TCRdb's TRBD1 call cannot be checked. CDR1 and CDR2 (germline): SGHRS, YFSETQ. The CDR3 loop spans 15 amino acids. The CDR3 loop reads CASSRQSSSTDTQYF.

The V and J genes are TRBV18 and TRBJ2-1; the TCRdb D gene call, TRBD1, has no DNA to confirm it. The CDR3 length is 14 residues. Per the germline V gene, CDR1 is KGHSH and CDR2 is LQKENI. The CDR3 sequence is CASSHGTKGNEQFF.

The chain uses TRBV5-1 and TRBJ2-4. The length of the CDR3 is 16 residues. Germline assignment: CDR1 SGHRS and CDR2 YFSETQ. The CDR3 is CASSIGGLPGKNIQYF.

The chain employs TRBV5-1 and TRBJ2-2. Germline CDR1 reads SGHRS; CDR2 reads YFSETQ. This CDR3 is 15 amino acids long. CDR3 in amino acids: CASSLDGHTGGELFF.

The V and J genes are TRBV28 and TRBJ2-3; with no DNA, the TCRdb D assignment of TRBD1 cannot be verified. CDR1 MDHEN and CDR2 SYDVKM come from the germline V gene. This CDR3 is built from 16 residues. CDR3 in amino acids: CASSSPKFREADTQYF.

The V call is TRBV7-9, the J call TRBJ1-2. The germline V gene encodes CDR1 SEHNR and CDR2 FQNEAQ (reference sequence). This CDR3 has 15 amino acids. CDR3 in amino acids: CASSIDFGVAYGYTF.

The chain uses TRBV6-1 and TRBJ1-4; TCRdb picks TRBD1, but there is no DNA to check that call. CDR3 length: 15 amino acids. Germline V gene sequence: CDR1 MNHNS, CDR2 SASEGT. This CDR3 reads CASSGVRGANEKLFF.

The chain recombines TRBV6-1 with TRBJ2-1. Germline CDR1 is MNHNS and CDR2 is SASEGT. The CDR3 is 15 amino acids. CDR3 region: CASSKAGSSYNEQFF.

J is TRBJ2-1 and V is TRBV7-8; the D call from TCRdb, TRBD2, cannot be confirmed without DNA. Germline lookup yields CDR1 SGHVS and CDR2 FQNEAQ. The CDR3 has 17 residues. The CDR3 protein is CASSPPYRYRVNNEQFF.

The chain recombines TRBV7-2 with TRBJ1-3; the TRBD1 assignment by TCRdb is unverifiable without DNA. Germline CDR1 SGHTA, CDR2 FQGNSA. The CDR3 loop spans 12 amino acids. CDR3 sequence: CASGQDGNTIYF.

The gene calls are TRBV12-3 or TRBV12-4 and TRBJ1-5; lacking DNA, the TRBD1 call made by TCRdb goes unchecked. The CDR3 length is 16 residues. CDR3 region: CASNTKGGGSNQPQHF.

The CDR3: CASSWGGASSISYTF. The chain couples TRBV7-9 to TRBJ1-2; TCRdb reports TRBD1, a call that lacks DNA to check it against. The CDR3 has 15 residues. Germline V CDR1 and CDR2: SEHNR, FQNEAQ (reference sequence).

The rearrangement uses TRBV20-1 and TRBJ2-1; the TCRdb call, TRBD1, lacks DNA for checking. The CDR3 contains 15 residues. CDR1 and CDR2 (germline): DFQATT, SNEGSKA (reference sequence). Here the CDR3 reads CSAGYRGAAYGEQFF.